This T cell receptor (beta chain) comes out of a study of cytotoxic CD8 clonotypes in ibrutinib-treated CLL. Background on the study: After a median about 13 months on treatment (6 to 36), response samples were drawn.

Comment on this clone: Its cognate antigen is unknown.

This CDR3 spans 17 amino acids. Per germline, CDR1 ENHRY and CDR2 SYGVKD. The ends lost 2 bases at V and 2 bases at J; junction bases unmatched: 4. TCRdb keeps only in-frame clones here, not all; method: immunoSEQ multiplex PCR. The sample consists of about 300,000 clones, roughly three quarters of them appearing once. Study-wide findings and caveats: Lymph node repertoires were not studied, and sampling times were unmatched. Against age-matched healthy donors, baseline clonality ran higher and tracked circulating CD8+ T-cell counts. Public clonotypes (which were uncommon) either contracted or remained stable on treatment.

Sequenced material: PBMCs, taken at disease progression, from a patient treated with ibrutinib. This chain links TRBV10-3 with TRBJ2-3; 13 nucleotides align to TRBD2. This receptor was taken from a human donor with chronic lymphocytic leukemia. The CDR3 is CAISEQGLAGPTDTQYF. DNA of the CDR3: TGTGCCATCAGTGAGCAGGGACTAGCGGGACCCACAGATACGCAGTATTTT.